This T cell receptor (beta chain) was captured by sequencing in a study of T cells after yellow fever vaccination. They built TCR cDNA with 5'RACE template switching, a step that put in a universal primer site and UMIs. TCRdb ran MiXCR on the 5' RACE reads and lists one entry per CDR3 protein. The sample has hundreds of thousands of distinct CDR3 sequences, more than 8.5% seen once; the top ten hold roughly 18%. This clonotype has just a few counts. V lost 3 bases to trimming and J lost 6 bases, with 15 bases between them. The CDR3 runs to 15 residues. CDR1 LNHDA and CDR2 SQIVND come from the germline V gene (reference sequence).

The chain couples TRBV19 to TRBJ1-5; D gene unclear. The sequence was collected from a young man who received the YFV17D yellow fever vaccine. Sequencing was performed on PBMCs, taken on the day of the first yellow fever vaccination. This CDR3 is CASSIAAGVFQPQHF. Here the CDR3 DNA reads TGTGCCAGTAGTATCGCAGCGGGAGTCTTTCAGCCCCAGCATTTT.